The 17 T cell receptor beta chains listed next were all sequenced from one sample in a study of T cell repertoires in cytomegalovirus infection. One entry per CDR3 protein, called by TCRdb with MiXCR from the reads. Counted here are roughly 500,000 distinct CDR3 sequences, approximately 40% occurring once; the ten biggest clones make up about 41%. For these receptors, no antigen is known. This specimen was cultured PBMCs, taken from culture after CMV antigen stimulation. These receptors all stem from a human donor in good health (CMV status not recorded). Some clones in this sample may be carry-over from other donors' samples.

V usage is TRBV7-9 and J usage is TRBJ2-2; 10 bases fit TRBD1. CDR3 size: 16 residues. Germline CDR1 reads SEHNR; CDR2 reads FQNEAQ (reference sequence). V shed 5 bases, J shed 6 bases, and the junction held 9 bases outside the gene matches. The CDR3 DNA follows: TGTGCCAGCAGCGAAGAGCGACAGGGGGCTTCCGGGGAGCTGTTTTTT. Its translation: CASSEERQGASGELFF.

The gene calls are TRBV5-4 and TRBJ2-1, with 8 bases lining up with TRBD1. The CDR3 is 17 residues long. V was pared by 4 bases and J by 3 bases, with 12 bases of the junction left unmatched. Germline CDR1 is SGHNT and CDR2 is YYREEE (reference sequence). Here the CDR3 DNA reads TGTGCCAGCAGCAAATATGCGGCCGGGACAGGCTACAATGAGCAGTTCTTC. This gives the protein CASSKYAAGTGYNEQFF.

This clonotype showed up just a few times. This chain uses TRBV27 with TRBJ1-1; D gene uncertain. The germline V and J ends were trimmed by 3 bases and 6 bases, with 11 bases remaining between them. This CDR3 spans 13 amino acids. CDR1 is MNHEY, CDR2 SMNVEV, per germline (reference sequence). CDR3 DNA: TGTGCCAGCAGTTTTTTATCGACGGCTGAAGCTTTCTTT. It yields the protein CASSFLSTAEAFF.

There are many counts of this clonotype. The chain couples TRBV12-3 or TRBV12-4 to TRBJ2-5, with 8 bases aligning to TRBD1. J lost 4 bases, V lost 3 bases, and 4 bases had no gene match. The CDR3 runs 14 residues. CDR3 loop: CASSFGQGGETQYF. CDR3 nucleotides: TGTGCCAGCAGTTTCGGACAGGGAGGAGAGACCCAGTACTTC.

This CDR3 reads CASSDHQARGTDTQYF. CDR3 nucleotides: TGTGCCAGCAGCGACCATCAGGCGCGGGGGACAGATACGCAGTATTTT. The chain carries TRBV11-2 and TRBJ2-3; 7 nucleotides line up with TRBD2. Trimming removed 5 bases from V and 3 bases from J; junction bases left unmatched: 11. Germline V CDR1 and CDR2: SGHAT, FQNNGV. The CDR3 covers 16 residues.

V gene TRBV7-8 combines with J gene TRBJ1-5; weak D call: TRBD1 (5 bases). The CDR3 is 17 amino acids. In germline, CDR1 is SGHVS, CDR2 FQNEAQ. V was pared by 0 bases and J by 6 bases, with 18 bases between. The CDR3 nucleotides read TGTGCCAGCAGCTTAGCGCGGTTCAGGGTGGAGGGTCAGCCCCAGCATTTT. Its protein is CASSLARFRVEGQPQHF.

The rearrangement uses TRBV20-1 and TRBJ2-7; D possibly uses TRBD1 or TRBD2 (5 bases each). V was trimmed by 6 bases and J by 2 bases, leaving 20 bases between them. This CDR3 is 15 amino acids long. Per germline, CDR1 DFQATT and CDR2 SNEGSKA (reference sequence). The CDR3 region is CSANYRDGEAYEQYF. In nucleotides, the CDR3 is TGCAGTGCCAATTACCGGGACGGGGAAGCCTACGAGCAGTACTTC.

The J gene is TRBJ2-1, the V gene TRBV20-1; TRBD2 matches at 8 bases. Germline V CDR1 and CDR2: DFQATT, SNEGSKA (reference sequence). This CDR3 comprises 16 residues. The ends lost 3 bases at V and 2 bases at J; junction bases unmatched: 9. The CDR3 region is CSARGTGTRTYNEQFF. The CDR3 bases are TGCAGTGCTAGGGGAACCGGGACTAGAACCTACAATGAGCAGTTCTTC.

J is TRBJ2-3 and V is TRBV12-3 or TRBV12-4; 12 bases agree with TRBD2. V trimming: 5 bases; J trimming: 4 bases; junction bases outside the gene matches: 7. The CDR3 has 16 amino acids. The CDR3 protein is CASSLTSGSVADTQYF. Here the CDR3 DNA reads TGTGCCAGCAGTCTGACTAGCGGGAGCGTGGCAGATACGCAGTATTTT.

The chain couples TRBV7-6 to TRBJ2-7; either TRBD1 or TRBD2 may supply D (5 bases each). Germline values: CDR1 SGHVS, CDR2 FNYEAQ. V lost 1 base and J 4 bases, leaving 14 bases between the germline ends. The CDR3 sequence is 15 residues long. The CDR3, as DNA: TGTGCCAGCAGCTTAGGTACCGGGACCAAATACGAGCAGTACTTC. Protein: CASSLGTGTKYEQYF.

This chain joins TRBV7-8 and TRBJ2-1; 7 positions agree with TRBD2. Germline loops: CDR1 SGHVS, CDR2 FQNEAQ. With V trimmed by 1 base and J by 9 bases, 9 bases remained unmatched. CDR3 length: 15 residues. The CDR3 region has the DNA TGTGCCAGCAGCTTAGGTCCGGGACTACTAGGTGAGCAGTTCTTC. Its protein product is CASSLGPGLLGEQFF. The full variable domain, in which reference TRBV7-8 and TRBJ2-1 provide the parts outside the CDR3, is GAGVSQSPRYKVAKRGQDVALRCDPISGHVSLFWYQQALGQGPEFLTYFQNEAQLDKSGLPSDRFFAERPEGSVSTLKIQRTQQEDSAVYLCASSLGPGLLGEQFFGPGTRLTVL.

The V call is TRBV11-2, the J call TRBJ2-1; D unclear. This CDR3 is 15 amino acids long. Per germline, CDR1 SGHAT and CDR2 FQNNGV. Trimming shortened V by 5 bases and J by 5 bases, and 16 bases separated the two germline ends. This CDR3 reads CASSPTAFRHNEQFF. In nucleotides, the CDR3 is TGTGCCAGCAGCCCTACAGCTTTTCGCCACAATGAGCAGTTCTTC.

This sequence joins TRBV4-1 and TRBJ2-1; D unclear. The CDR3 spans 13 residues. CDR1 and CDR2 (germline): MGHRA, YSYEKL. V lost 4 bases, J lost 6 bases, and 10 bases lay in between. The CDR3 DNA sequence: TGCGCCAGCAGCCCCACGAAAAGCAATGAGCAGTTCTTC. It encodes CASSPTKSNEQFF.

This chain uses TRBV6-2 or TRBV6-3 with TRBJ1-6; perhaps TRBD1 as D (5 bases). The V gene's germline CDR1 is MNHEY and CDR2 SVGEGT. Trimming left V 6 bases short and J 15 bases short, with 15 bases between. The CDR3 has 12 amino acids. CDR3 nucleotides: TGTGCCAGCAGAAGGGACGCGAACGGCCTCCACTTT. It is translated as CASRRDANGLHF.

The rearrangement joins TRBV20-1 to TRBJ1-2; D not resolved. Germline CDR1 DFQATT, CDR2 SNEGSKA (reference sequence). The V gene lost 6 bases and the J gene lost 4 bases, with 24 bases spanning the gap. The CDR3 is 16 residues long. DNA of the CDR3: TGCAGTGCGAGGACGAATCTAACCAGTAGCCTCTATGGCTACACCTTC. Protein sequence: CSARTNLTSSLYGYTF.

This clonotype was observed a few times. The chain links TRBV4-2 to TRBJ2-3, with 8 bases fitting TRBD2. Trimming at V came to 0 bases and at J to 6 bases, leaving 14 bases not matched to a gene. The CDR3 length is 18 residues. Germline V gives CDR1 LGHNA, CDR2 YNFKEQ. DNA of the CDR3: TGTGCCAGCAGCCAAGATCTGGCGATAGCGGGGATTGCGGATACGCAGTATTTT. Amino acids: CASSQDLAIAGIADTQYF.

V usage is TRBV6-2 or TRBV6-3 and J usage is TRBJ2-4; D not resolved. The CDR3 totals 15 residues. The germline CDR1 and CDR2 sequences are MNHEY and SVGEGT. Trimming removed 0 bases at V and 9 bases at J, with 15 bases between. DNA of the CDR3: TGTGCCAGCAGTTACTCTAGAAACAGCATAAGCATTCAGTACTTC. It encodes CASSYSRNSISIQYF.